This is a list of T cell receptor beta chains from one sample in a study of T cell responses to AZD1222 COVID-19 vaccine. The data were produced by immunoSEQ multiplex PCR, yet TCRdb's version contains in-frame clones alone and is incomplete. The sample holds 130,000 or so clones, more than 85% seen once. The sample was peripheral blood, taken 28 days after the second AZD1222 dose. All receptors come from an adult who received the AZD1222 COVID-19 vaccine. Each CDR3 is given with its conserved first and last residue. The order of the fields is J gene, CDR3 length, clone size, D gene, V gene, CDR3 protein, CDR3 DNA. The D gene is left open where the match is weak. Where a row states a size, it is once, few, many or the class of an expanded clone; other rows omit it.

j_gene: TRBJ2-3
len: 14
abundance: NA
d_gene: NA
v_gene: TRBV5-1
CDR3aa: CASSSYLGTDTQYF
CDR3nt: TGCGCCAGCAGCTCCTACCTTGGCACAGATACGCAGTATTTT

j_gene: TRBJ1-1
len: 15
abundance: NA
d_gene: NA
v_gene: TRBV7-2
CDR3aa: CASSLGGGRDTEAFF
CDR3nt: TGTGCCAGCAGCCTAGGCGGGGGGCGCGACACTGAAGCTTTCTTT

j_gene: TRBJ1-1
len: 14
abundance: NA
d_gene: NA
v_gene: TRBV6-5
CDR3aa: CASRDFLMNTEAFF
CDR3nt: TGTGCCAGCAGGGATTTTCTCATGAACACTGAAGCTTTCTTT

j_gene: TRBJ2-7
len: 15
abundance: NA
d_gene: TRBD2
v_gene: TRBV9
CDR3aa: CASSVVTSGFGEQYF
CDR3nt: TGTGCCAGCAGCGTAGTGACTAGCGGCTTTGGTGAGCAGTACTTC

j_gene: TRBJ2-7
len: 16
abundance: once
d_gene: TRBD1
v_gene: TRBV4-3
CDR3aa: CASSQGAGQGSNEQYF
CDR3nt: TGCGCCAGCAGCCAAGGTGCGGGACAGGGCTCCAACGAGCAGTACTTC

j_gene: TRBJ1-1
len: 14
abundance: NA
d_gene: TRBD1
v_gene: TRBV5-1
CDR3aa: CASSLDRGTTEAFF
CDR3nt: TGCGCCAGCAGCCTGGACAGGGGGACTACTGAAGCTTTCTTT

j_gene: TRBJ2-2
len: 16
abundance: NA
d_gene: NA
v_gene: TRBV3-1/TRBV3-2
CDR3aa: CASSQVYGGGGGELFF
CDR3nt: TGTGCCAGCAGCCAAGTATACGGGGGAGGAGGCGGGGAGCTGTTTTTT

j_gene: TRBJ2-2
len: 15
abundance: NA
d_gene: TRBD1
v_gene: TRBV2
CDR3aa: CASRAGQGGYGELFF
CDR3nt: TGTGCCAGCAGAGCGGGACAGGGAGGTTACGGGGAGCTGTTTTTT

j_gene: TRBJ1-5
len: 13
abundance: few
d_gene: TRBD1
v_gene: TRBV6-4
CDR3aa: CAGLEQGTQPQHF
CDR3nt: TGTGCCGGATTAGAACAGGGGACTCAGCCCCAGCATTTT

j_gene: TRBJ2-5
len: 11
abundance: few
d_gene: NA
v_gene: TRBV29-1
CDR3aa: CSVRIGETQYF
CDR3nt: TGCAGCGTTCGAATCGGGGAGACCCAGTACTTC

j_gene: TRBJ1-2
len: 13
abundance: once
d_gene: NA
v_gene: TRBV27
CDR3aa: CASSFGEDYGYTF
CDR3nt: TGTGCCAGCAGTTTCGGGGAAGACTATGGCTACACCTTC

j_gene: TRBJ1-5
len: 16
abundance: NA
d_gene: TRBD1
v_gene: TRBV5-6
CDR3aa: CASSLRTGYINQPQHF
CDR3nt: TGTGCCAGCAGCTTAAGGACAGGTTATATCAATCAGCCCCAGCATTTT

j_gene: TRBJ2-7
len: 13
abundance: NA
d_gene: NA
v_gene: TRBV28
CDR3aa: CASSLWAYFEQYF
CDR3nt: TGTGCCAGCAGTTTATGGGCGTATTTCGAGCAGTACTTC

j_gene: TRBJ2-7
len: 16
abundance: NA
d_gene: NA
v_gene: TRBV11-2
CDR3aa: CASRAAWVYASYEQYF
CDR3nt: TGTGCCAGCAGGGCAGCCTGGGTCTACGCTTCCTACGAGCAGTACTTC

j_gene: TRBJ2-7
len: 12
abundance: NA
d_gene: NA
v_gene: TRBV2
CDR3aa: CASSDRGHEQYF
CDR3nt: TGTGCCAGCAGTGACAGGGGCCACGAGCAGTACTTC

j_gene: TRBJ1-2
len: 14
abundance: NA
d_gene: TRBD1
v_gene: TRBV2
CDR3aa: CASRGRQGDYGYTF
CDR3nt: TGTGCCAGCCGCGGTCGACAGGGTGACTATGGCTACACCTTC

j_gene: TRBJ2-3
len: 16
abundance: NA
d_gene: TRBD2
v_gene: TRBV5-1
CDR3aa: CASSENYGSGVDTQYF
CDR3nt: TGCGCCAGCAGCGAGAACTACGGTAGCGGGGTGGATACGCAGTATTTT

j_gene: TRBJ2-7
len: 14
abundance: NA
d_gene: NA
v_gene: TRBV3-1/TRBV3-2
CDR3aa: CASSQYGGLYEQYF
CDR3nt: TGTGCCAGCAGCCAATACGGGGGGCTGTACGAGCAGTACTTC

j_gene: TRBJ2-5
len: 16
abundance: NA
d_gene: TRBD2
v_gene: TRBV6-6
CDR3aa: CASSLTGTTKQETQYF
CDR3nt: TGTGCCAGCTCATTAACCGGGACTACAAAACAAGAGACCCAGTACTTC

j_gene: TRBJ1-4
len: 15
abundance: NA
d_gene: NA
v_gene: TRBV7-9
CDR3aa: CASSLPQGWGEKLFF
CDR3nt: TGTGCCAGCAGCTTACCACAGGGTTGGGGCGAAAAACTGTTTTTT

j_gene: TRBJ1-4
len: 18
abundance: NA
d_gene: NA
v_gene: TRBV19
CDR3aa: CASTARRGAFATNEKLFF
CDR3nt: TGTGCCAGTACCGCCAGGCGGGGGGCGTTTGCAACTAATGAAAAACTGTTTTTT

j_gene: TRBJ1-2
len: 17
abundance: NA
d_gene: TRBD1
v_gene: TRBV19
CDR3aa: CASSTRRGTGGSYGYTF
CDR3nt: TGTGCCAGTAGTACCCGGAGGGGGACAGGGGGCTCCTATGGCTACACCTTC

j_gene: TRBJ2-5
len: 17
abundance: few
d_gene: NA
v_gene: TRBV21-1
CDR3aa: CASSTRYRDRGLETQYF
CDR3nt: TGTGCCAGCAGCACGCGATACCGGGACAGGGGTTTGGAGACCCAGTACTTC

j_gene: TRBJ1-6
len: 15
abundance: once
d_gene: NA
v_gene: TRBV4-1
CDR3aa: CASSRGPGTNSPLHF
CDR3nt: TGCGCCAGCAGCCGGGGACCGGGGACTAATTCACCCCTCCACTTT

j_gene: TRBJ2-5
len: 14
abundance: NA
d_gene: NA
v_gene: TRBV30
CDR3aa: CAWSVTHPRGTQYF
CDR3nt: TGTGCCTGGAGTGTTACACATCCACGGGGGACCCAGTACTTC

j_gene: TRBJ2-2
len: 15
abundance: NA
d_gene: NA
v_gene: TRBV5-1
CDR3aa: CASSLDGPRTGELFF
CDR3nt: TGCGCCAGCAGCTTGGACGGGCCTCGCACCGGGGAGCTGTTTTTT

j_gene: TRBJ1-2
len: 12
abundance: NA
d_gene: TRBD1
v_gene: TRBV7-9
CDR3aa: CASSQGDRDYTF
CDR3nt: TGTGCCAGCAGCCAGGGGGACAGGGACTACACCTTC

j_gene: TRBJ1-3
len: 14
abundance: NA
d_gene: NA
v_gene: TRBV4-1
CDR3aa: CASSLDSSGNTIYF
CDR3nt: TGCGCCAGCAGCCTGGACAGTTCTGGAAACACCATATATTTT

j_gene: TRBJ1-4
len: 10
abundance: NA
d_gene: NA
v_gene: TRBV20-1
CDR3aa: CSARDEKLFF
CDR3nt: TGCAGTGCCAGAGATGAAAAACTGTTTTTT

j_gene: TRBJ2-1
len: 17
abundance: once
d_gene: TRBD1
v_gene: TRBV7-6
CDR3aa: CASSESPGTGAYNEQFF
CDR3nt: TGTGCCAGCAGCGAATCCCCCGGGACAGGGGCGTACAATGAGCAGTTCTTC

j_gene: TRBJ1-1
len: 16
abundance: NA
d_gene: TRBD1
v_gene: TRBV19
CDR3aa: CASSPGQGLSWTEAFF
CDR3nt: TGTGCCAGTAGCCCTGGACAGGGGCTAAGTTGGACTGAAGCTTTCTTT

j_gene: TRBJ2-5
len: 15
abundance: few
d_gene: TRBD2
v_gene: TRBV7-9
CDR3aa: CASSLGTSGVETQYF
CDR3nt: TGTGCCAGCAGCTTAGGGACTAGCGGGGTAGAGACCCAGTACTTC

j_gene: TRBJ1-5
len: 17
abundance: NA
d_gene: TRBD1
v_gene: TRBV6-1
CDR3aa: CASSAPAGTGPNQPQHF
CDR3nt: TGTGCCAGCAGTGCGCCCGCCGGGACAGGTCCAAATCAGCCCCAGCATTTT

j_gene: TRBJ1-2
len: 14
abundance: NA
d_gene: TRBD1
v_gene: TRBV6-5
CDR3aa: CASSFRTGNYGYTF
CDR3nt: TGTGCCAGCAGTTTCCGGACAGGGAACTATGGCTACACCTTC

j_gene: TRBJ2-5
len: 15
abundance: NA
d_gene: TRBD1
v_gene: TRBV19
CDR3aa: CASSPRGQGERTQYF
CDR3nt: TGTGCCAGTAGTCCCCGAGGACAGGGGGAGAGGACCCAGTACTTC

j_gene: TRBJ1-2
len: 13
abundance: NA
d_gene: NA
v_gene: TRBV6-1
CDR3aa: CASSEGQPYGYTF
CDR3nt: TGTGCCAGCAGTGAAGGACAGCCCTATGGCTACACCTTC

j_gene: TRBJ2-1
len: 14
abundance: NA
d_gene: NA
v_gene: TRBV19
CDR3aa: CASSISVSYNEQFF
CDR3nt: TGTGCCAGTAGTATTTCTGTCTCCTACAATGAGCAGTTCTTC

j_gene: TRBJ2-3
len: 11
abundance: NA
d_gene: TRBD1
v_gene: TRBV3-1/TRBV3-2
CDR3aa: CASSQGGQGYF
CDR3nt: TGTGCCAGCAGCCAAGGGGGACAGGGGTATTTT

j_gene: TRBJ2-2
len: 12
abundance: once
d_gene: NA
v_gene: TRBV11-2
CDR3aa: CASSLGDGELFF
CDR3nt: TGTGCCAGCAGCTTAGGAGACGGGGAGCTGTTTTTT

j_gene: TRBJ2-7
len: 12
abundance: once
d_gene: NA
v_gene: TRBV11-2
CDR3aa: CASSLDRSEQYF
CDR3nt: TGTGCCAGCAGCTTAGATCGAAGCGAGCAGTACTTC

j_gene: TRBJ1-2
len: 14
abundance: NA
d_gene: NA
v_gene: TRBV11-3
CDR3aa: CATKAWDSNYGYTF
CDR3nt: TGTGCCACCAAAGCTTGGGATTCCAACTATGGCTACACCTTC

j_gene: TRBJ1-3
len: 14
abundance: NA
d_gene: TRBD1
v_gene: TRBV30
CDR3aa: CAWSLQGAGNTIYF
CDR3nt: TGTGCCTGGAGTTTACAGGGGGCTGGAAACACCATATATTTT

j_gene: TRBJ1-4
len: 12
abundance: NA
d_gene: NA
v_gene: TRBV12-3/TRBV12-4
CDR3aa: CASSPRFEKLFF
CDR3nt: TGTGCCAGCAGTCCCCGTTTTGAAAAACTGTTTTTT

j_gene: TRBJ1-1
len: 12
abundance: few
d_gene: NA
v_gene: TRBV30
CDR3aa: CAWSVGGAEAFF
CDR3nt: TGTGCCTGGAGTGTAGGTGGGGCTGAAGCTTTCTTT

j_gene: TRBJ1-5
len: 16
abundance: NA
d_gene: NA
v_gene: TRBV4-1
CDR3aa: CASSQNAAPSNQPQHF
CDR3nt: TGCGCCAGCAGCCAAAATGCGGCCCCTAGCAATCAGCCCCAGCATTTT

j_gene: TRBJ1-2
len: 14
abundance: NA
d_gene: NA
v_gene: TRBV11-3
CDR3aa: CASSSGRTFGGYTF
CDR3nt: TGTGCCAGCAGTTCAGGCCGGACCTTTGGGGGCTACACCTTC

j_gene: TRBJ1-2
len: 15
abundance: NA
d_gene: NA
v_gene: TRBV28
CDR3aa: CASSSPPRTNYGYTF
CDR3nt: TGTGCCAGCAGCTCACCTCCGAGGACTAACTATGGCTACACCTTC

j_gene: TRBJ2-7
len: 14
abundance: NA
d_gene: NA
v_gene: TRBV2
CDR3aa: CATRTPTSPYEQYF
CDR3nt: TGTGCCACCCGGACTCCGACATCTCCCTACGAGCAGTACTTC

j_gene: TRBJ2-1
len: 14
abundance: few
d_gene: TRBD1
v_gene: TRBV6-6
CDR3aa: CASTVQGAWDEQFF
CDR3nt: TGTGCCAGCACTGTTCAGGGGGCGTGGGATGAGCAGTTCTTC

j_gene: TRBJ1-2
len: 17
abundance: once
d_gene: NA
v_gene: TRBV15
CDR3aa: CATSRDLRGGQRYGYTF
CDR3nt: TGTGCCACCAGCAGAGATCTTAGGGGAGGGCAGCGCTATGGCTACACCTTC

j_gene: TRBJ2-2
len: 15
abundance: NA
d_gene: NA
v_gene: TRBV7-9
CDR3aa: CASSFGGGATGELFF
CDR3nt: TGTGCCAGCAGCTTCGGAGGGGGCGCCACCGGGGAGCTGTTTTTT

j_gene: TRBJ2-7
len: 16
abundance: few
d_gene: NA
v_gene: TRBV27
CDR3aa: CASSPSGGASSHEQYF
CDR3nt: TGTGCCAGCTCGCCCTCAGGGGGGGCTTCATCCCACGAGCAGTACTTC

j_gene: TRBJ2-1
len: 18
abundance: NA
d_gene: TRBD2
v_gene: TRBV30
CDR3aa: CAWSVLGPAASGGNEQFF
CDR3nt: TGTGCCTGGAGTGTACTCGGCCCCGCGGCTAGCGGGGGCAATGAGCAGTTCTTC

j_gene: TRBJ2-1
len: 12
abundance: once
d_gene: NA
v_gene: TRBV6-5
CDR3aa: CASVQGGGEQFF
CDR3nt: TGTGCCAGCGTGCAGGGGGGGGGTGAGCAGTTCTTC

j_gene: TRBJ1-3
len: 16
abundance: NA
d_gene: NA
v_gene: TRBV10-3
CDR3aa: CAIGGAGARTGNTIYF
CDR3nt: TGTGCCATCGGGGGGGCAGGGGCGAGGACTGGAAACACCATATATTTT

j_gene: TRBJ2-2
len: 14
abundance: NA
d_gene: NA
v_gene: TRBV7-9
CDR3aa: CASRGQVDTGELFF
CDR3nt: TGTGCCAGCCGGGGGCAGGTGGACACCGGGGAGCTGTTTTTT

j_gene: TRBJ2-4
len: 15
abundance: NA
d_gene: NA
v_gene: TRBV14
CDR3aa: CASSQPSGGRNIQYF
CDR3nt: TGTGCCAGCAGCCAACCTTCTGGGGGGAGGAACATTCAGTACTTC